This T cell receptor (beta chain) is from a study of early T cells in non-severe SARS-CoV-2 infection. This CDR3 comprises 14 residues. V lost 1 base to trimming and J lost 10 bases, with 17 bases between them. The V gene's germline CDR1 is SGHRS and CDR2 YFSETQ. Each single cDNA molecule received a unique molecular identifier. A single record per CDR3 protein comes from TCRdb applying MiXCR to the 5' RACE reads. The sample carries 100,000 to 130,000 distinct CDR3 sequences, around 10% recorded once. General observations from the study: VDJdb matches were skewed toward anti-spike CD8 T cell responses.

Remarks on this clonotype: Its antigen is unidentified.

Sequencing was carried out using whole blood. The sequence was obtained from an adult who was a healthcare worker with PCR-confirmed SARS-CoV-2 infection or an uninfected control (not recorded which). The chain is built from TRBV5-1 and TRBJ1-2, with D perhaps TRBD1 (5 bases). CDR3 loop: CASSLQGTATDYTF. The CDR3, as DNA: TGCGCCAGCAGCTTGCAAGGGACGGCTACTGACTACACCTTC.